What follows are 14 T cell receptor beta chains derived from one specimen sequenced in a study of OX40 agonist ivuxolimab in advanced cancers. Measured with immunoSEQ multiplex PCR; TCRdb has only the in-frame clones, and not every one. This sample carries tens of thousands of clones, around 86% of them seen once, and the ten largest clones take 2% to 3%. The sample was CD4+ or CD8+ T cells sorted from blood, taken in a trial of the OX40 agonist ivuxolimab. The receptors come from an adult with an advanced solid tumor such as melanoma, head and neck, liver or kidney cancer.

This CDR3 is CASSPSVTVEKLFF. CDR3 sequence (DNA): TGTGCCAGCAGCCCATCCGTGACAGTTGAAAAACTGTTTTTT. The chain joins TRBV7-2 to TRBJ1-4; maybe TRBD1 (5 bases). The CDR3 is made up of 14 amino acids. Germline V gene sequence: CDR1 SGHTA, CDR2 FQGNSA. V was shortened by 5 bases and J by 7 bases, with 14 bases between the two germline ends.

This clone was counted only a few times. Other DNA sequences of this sample code for an identical CDR3. The genes are TRBV9 and TRBJ2-5, with no clear D. The V end lost 2 bases, the J end lost 2 bases, and 10 bases lay between the germline ends. CDR1 and CDR2 (germline): SGDLS, YYNGEE. The CDR3 runs 14 residues. The CDR3 coding sequence is TGTGCCAGCAGCGTGCTTGGCGGTCAAGAGACCCAGTACTTC. It specifies CASSVLGGQETQYF.

The chain joins TRBV25-1 to TRBJ2-7, with D possibly matching TRBD1 (6 bases). There are 15 residues in the CDR3. Germline V CDR1 and CDR2: MGHDK, SYGVNS. Trimming left V 1 base short and J 3 bases short, with 13 bases between. CDR3 loop: CASSEFTGHLYEQYF. The CDR3 region has the DNA TGTGCCAGCAGTGAATTCACGGGACACCTCTACGAGCAGTACTTC.

This clone was observed once. DNA for the CDR3: TGTGCCAGCAGCCGGACGGGAAATTCACCCCTCCACTTT. Amino acid sequence: CASSRTGNSPLHF. V and J are TRBV7-9 and TRBJ1-6; no firm D call. Looked up from germline, CDR1 is SEHNR and CDR2 is FQNEAQ (reference sequence). V lost 5 bases and J lost 7, with 9 bases in between. The CDR3 runs to 13 residues.

The chain is built from TRBV6-6 and TRBJ2-3; D is unresolved. The CDR3 covers 13 residues. The germline V gene encodes CDR1 MNHNY and CDR2 SVGAGI (reference sequence). V lost 6 bases and J lost 1, with 8 bases in between. CDR3 amino acids: CASRTQGTDTQYF. DNA for the CDR3: TGTGCCAGCAGAACACAAGGCACAGATACGCAGTATTTT.

The chain links TRBV13 to TRBJ2-1, with D possibly matching TRBD1 (6 bases). CDR1 is PRHDT, CDR2 FYEKMQ, per germline (reference sequence). Trimming removed 7 bases at V and 8 bases at J, with 12 bases between. CDR3 length: 12 amino acids. The CDR3 is CASNLQGYEQFF. For the CDR3, the DNA is TGTGCCAGCAACTTGCAGGGGTATGAGCAGTTCTTC.

This rearrangement joins TRBV25-1 to TRBJ1-2; 8 bases map to TRBD1. The CDR3 has 14 amino acids. V gave up 7 bases and J gave up 4 bases; unmatched junction bases: 8. Looked up from germline, CDR1 is MGHDK and CDR2 is SYGVNS. CDR3 protein: CASKETGVGYGYTF. In DNA form, the CDR3 reads TGTGCCAGCAAGGAGACAGGGGTAGGCTATGGCTACACCTTC.

This chain connects TRBV7-9 to TRBJ1-2; 8 positions agree with TRBD1. The V gene end was trimmed by 5 bases and the J gene end by 4 bases; junction bases not matched to a gene: 3. The CDR3 runs 13 residues. The germline V gene encodes CDR1 SEHNR and CDR2 FQNEAQ (reference sequence). The CDR3 nucleotides read TGTGCCAGCAGCGACGGGACAGGCTATGGCTACACCTTC. Protein product: CASSDGTGYGYTF.

This chain uses TRBV18 with TRBJ1-2; 7 nucleotides agree with TRBD1. This CDR3 is 14 amino acids long. From germline, CDR1 is KGHSH and CDR2 LQKENI. The J segment lost 1 base and the V segment lost 2 bases, leaving 1 base of the junction unmatched. The DNA for the CDR3 is TGTGCCAGCTCACCAGCAGGGGGTAACTATGGCTACACCTTC. It is translated as CASSPAGGNYGYTF.

The J gene is TRBJ2-5, the V gene TRBV6-5, with 10 bases matching TRBD1. Germline assignment: CDR1 MNHEY and CDR2 SVGAGI. The CDR3 runs 14 residues. The V gene end was trimmed by 6 bases and the J gene end by 5 bases; junction bases not matched to a gene: 6. The DNA of the CDR3 is TGTGCCAGCAGAGGGGACAGGGGTGTGGAGACCCAGTACTTC. This codes for CASRGDRGVETQYF.

The V and J genes are TRBV5-1 and TRBJ1-4; weak D call: TRBD1 (5 bases). V was cut by 6 bases and J by 5 bases, with 8 bases left in between. The V gene's germline CDR1 is SGHRS and CDR2 YFSETQ. CDR3 length: 12 amino acids. DNA for the CDR3: TGCGCCAGCAAAACAGGCAATGAAAAACTGTTTTTT. Its translation is CASKTGNEKLFF. The variable domain in full, completed from reference TRBV5-1 and TRBJ1-4, reads KAGVTQTPRYLIKTRGQQVTLSCSPISGHRSVSWYQQTPGQGLQFLFEYFSETQRNKGNFPGRFSGRQFSNSRSEMNVSTLELGDSALYLCASKTGNEKLFFGSGTQLSVL.

This chain joins TRBV7-2 and TRBJ1-5; possible D gene TRBD1, 5 bases. The CDR3 has 14 residues. V was shortened by 5 bases and J by 4 bases, with 12 bases between the two germline ends. Germline V gene lookup returns CDR1 SGHTA and CDR2 FQGNSA. The CDR3 DNA reads as TGTGCCAGCAGCCAATCCGGGACGAATCAGCCCCAGCATTTT. Protein product: CASSQSGTNQPQHF.

This sequence joins TRBV29-1 and TRBJ1-5, with 8 positions matching TRBD1. With V trimmed by 6 bases and J by 5 bases, 9 bases remained unmatched. The CDR3 has 14 residues. In germline, CDR1 is SQVTM, CDR2 ANQGSEA. The CDR3 DNA reads as TGCAGCGTAATCGGGACAGGCCAGGATCAGCCCCAGCATTTT. This codes for CSVIGTGQDQPQHF.

V and J are TRBV21-1 and TRBJ2-3; the D call of TRBD1 is as the table states it, not checked on the DNA. TRBV21-1 has pseudogene status. The CDR3 extends over 17 amino acids. The CDR3 reads CASSPVGQGLTIDTQYF. The CDR3 nucleotides are TGTGCCAGCAGCCCGGTGGGGCAGGGCCTTACGATAGATACGCAGTATTTT.